Presented here are 11 T cell receptor beta chains from one specimen sequenced in a study of human T cells and chemical hapten exposure. Time point of the sample: patch test 1, 2 weeks after DPC sensitization. Treatment of the sample: therapeutic diphenylcyclopropenone sensitization with weekly scalp DPC. MiXCR, run by TCRdb on the RACE reads, gives a single entry per CDR3 protein. Of about 110,000 distinct CDR3 sequences in the sample, 11% were seen once. The sequencing used whole blood, collected in connection with sensitization to the hapten diphenylcyclopropenone (DPC). The origin of the receptors is a woman in her 40s with alopecia areata. Some clones in this sample may be carry-over from other donors' samples.

V usage is TRBV27 and J usage is TRBJ2-5; the D gene is possibly TRBD2 (6 bases). V was trimmed by 8 bases and J by 7 bases, leaving 17 bases between them. This CDR3 is 13 amino acids long. Looked up from germline, CDR1 is MNHEY and CDR2 is SMNVEV (reference sequence). The CDR3, as DNA: TGTGCCAGCCCTTGGCGGGTCGGGGGGACCCAGTACTTC. It specifies CASPWRVGGTQYF.

This chain joins TRBV20-1 and TRBJ2-5; perhaps D is TRBD1 or TRBD2 (6 bases each). Germline V gene sequence: CDR1 DFQATT, CDR2 SNEGSKA (reference sequence). The CDR3 is 14 amino acids. V lost 8 bases, J lost 4 bases, and 20 bases lay in between. CDR3 DNA: TGCAGTCCCCGAGGGGGGTGGTCAGGAGAGACCCAGTACTTC. Translated: CSPRGGWSGETQYF.

This clonotype has ten or more counts. The J gene is TRBJ1-2, the V gene TRBV11-2; D remains ambiguous. Germline loops: CDR1 SGHAT, CDR2 FQNNGV. CDR3 size: 13 residues. Trimming removed 3 bases from V and 4 bases from J, with 9 bases in between. This chain's CDR3 is CASSLDPTYGYTF. The CDR3 region has the DNA TGTGCCAGCAGCTTGGACCCCACCTATGGCTACACCTTC.

This clonotype was seen repeatedly, ten times or more. The chain couples TRBV28 to TRBJ2-3; D is undetermined. The germline V and J ends were trimmed by 3 bases and 2 bases, with 9 bases remaining between them. CDR3 length: 14 residues. Germline V gives CDR1 MDHEN, CDR2 SYDVKM. CDR3 in amino acids: CASSFGQPTDTQYF. The CDR3 DNA is TGTGCCAGCAGTTTTGGGCAGCCCACAGATACGCAGTATTTT.

This clonotype was detected only a few times. CDR3 amino acids: CSAGSGRASYEQYF. Here the CDR3 DNA reads TGCAGCGCTGGGAGCGGGAGGGCCTCCTACGAGCAGTACTTC. This chain connects TRBV20-1 to TRBJ2-7; 10 bases align to TRBD2. CDR1 and CDR2 from the germline V gene are DFQATT and SNEGSKA (reference sequence). This CDR3 has 14 amino acids.

This clonotype has ten or more counts. The rearrangement links TRBV7-9 to TRBJ2-3, with D possibly being TRBD1 (7 bases). V lost 8 bases and J 12 bases, leaving 15 bases between the germline ends. CDR3 length: 11 residues. The germline gives CDR1 SEHNR, CDR2 FQNEAQ (reference sequence). The CDR3 is CASLRRDRQYF. CDR3 sequence (DNA): TGTGCCAGCTTACGGAGGGACAGACAGTATTTT.

V gene TRBV7-8 combines with J gene TRBJ1-6, with D possibly being TRBD1 (6 bases). This CDR3 has 16 residues. CDR1 and CDR2 (germline): SGHVS, FQNEAQ. V lost 2 bases, J lost 5 bases, and 13 bases lay in between. CDR3 amino acids: CASSLQGNRNNSPLHF. The CDR3 DNA sequence: TGTGCCAGCAGCTTACAGGGGAACCGTAATAATTCACCCCTCCACTTT.

In its sample, this clonotype was seen many times. The chain couples TRBV20-1 to TRBJ2-1; a possible D gene is TRBD2 (6 bases). The V and J ends lost 3 bases and 13 bases respectively, with 16 bases between them. The length of the CDR3 is 12 residues. CDR1 DFQATT and CDR2 SNEGSKA come from the germline V gene (reference sequence). Here the CDR3 DNA reads TGCAGTGCTAGGGGGGACTCCCCCAGCCAGTTCTTC. This codes for CSARGDSPSQFF.

This clonotype was detected ten times or more. This sequence joins TRBV5-4 and TRBJ1-5; D may be TRBD1 (6 bases). The CDR3 length is 17 residues. From germline, CDR1 is SGHNT and CDR2 YYREEE (reference sequence). Trimming left V 0 bases short and J 0 bases short, with 13 bases between. The CDR3: CASSLAIRGNSNQPQHF. In DNA, the CDR3 is TGTGCCAGCAGCTTGGCCATTAGGGGGAATAGCAATCAGCCCCAGCATTTT.

The chain has TRBV6-5 and TRBJ1-1; D unresolved. The CDR3 runs to 12 residues. V dropped 4 bases and J dropped 11 bases, with 14 bases sitting between them. The germline CDR1 and CDR2 sequences are MNHEY and SVGAGI. This CDR3 is CASSFRPGGAFF. In nucleotides, the CDR3 is TGTGCCAGCAGTTTCCGACCCGGAGGGGCTTTCTTT.

The sample holds many counts of this clonotype. This rearrangement joins TRBV7-2 to TRBJ2-1, with 7 bases aligning to TRBD2. This CDR3 is built from 15 residues. The V gene's germline CDR1 is SGHTA and CDR2 FQGNSA. V gave up 7 bases and J gave up 7 bases; unmatched junction bases: 13. CDR3 DNA sequence: TGTGCCAGCACCATCTCTTACGGCGGGGGAAATGAGCAGTTCTTC. Amino acids: CASTISYGGGNEQFF. The whole variable domain, filled in from reference TRBV7-2 and TRBJ2-1, reads GAGVSQSPSNKVTEKGKDVELRCDPISGHTALYWYRQSLGQGLEFLIYFQGNSAPDKSGLPSDRFSAERTGGSVSTLTIQRTQQEDSAVYLCASTISYGGGNEQFFGPGTRLTVL.